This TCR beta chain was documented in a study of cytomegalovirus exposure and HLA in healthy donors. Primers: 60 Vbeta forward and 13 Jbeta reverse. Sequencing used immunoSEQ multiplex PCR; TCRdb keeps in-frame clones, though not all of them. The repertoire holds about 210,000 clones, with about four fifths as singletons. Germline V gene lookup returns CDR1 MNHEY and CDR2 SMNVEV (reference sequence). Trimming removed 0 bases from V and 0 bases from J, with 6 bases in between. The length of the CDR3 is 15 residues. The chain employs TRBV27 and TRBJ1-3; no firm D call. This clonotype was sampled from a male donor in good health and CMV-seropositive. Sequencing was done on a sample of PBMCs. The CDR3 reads CASSLSGSSGNTIYF. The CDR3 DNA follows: TGTGCCAGCAGTTTATCGGGGAGCTCTGGAAACACCATATATTTT.